A selection of T cell receptor beta chains follows, all from one sample in a study of T cell repertoires in cytomegalovirus infection. TCRdb re-derived calls from the reads in MiXCR, one entry per CDR3 protein. The profile covers 250,000 to 350,000 distinct CDR3 sequences, with roughly 25% appearing a single time and 14% taken by the ten largest. Sequences were obtained from PBMCs. The receptors here all came from a human donor in good health (CMV status not recorded). Some clones in this sample may be carry-over from other donors' samples. CDR3s include the opening cysteine and the closing phenylalanine or tryptophan. The D gene is left open where the match is weak.

V gene: TRBV29-1
D gene: TRBD2
CDR3 protein: CSVGTSGRSDTQYF

V gene: TRBV12-3/TRBV12-4
D gene: NA
CDR3 protein: CASSLDRNSNQPQHF

V gene: TRBV27
D gene: TRBD1
CDR3 protein: CASSTRGPGANVLTF

V gene: TRBV27
D gene: NA
CDR3 protein: CASTPPDTQYF

V gene: TRBV7-6
D gene: TRBD2
CDR3 protein: CASSSLDTSGNNEQFF

V gene: TRBV7-2
D gene: NA
CDR3 protein: CASSLAPGLYEQYF

V gene: TRBV7-2
D gene: NA
CDR3 protein: CASSLVSRKNTEAFF

V gene: TRBV9
D gene: TRBD2
CDR3 protein: CASSVDGGRIVTGELFF

V gene: TRBV6-2/TRBV6-3
D gene: TRBD2
CDR3 protein: CASSYGLVSDEQFF

V gene: TRBV7-2
D gene: NA
CDR3 protein: CASSLTEYQETQYF

V gene: TRBV20-1
D gene: NA
CDR3 protein: CSARGMRARTYEQYF

V gene: TRBV5-1
D gene: NA
CDR3 protein: CASSLPGREQYF

V gene: TRBV7-9
D gene: TRBD1
CDR3 protein: CASSLGVSGGNYEQYF

V gene: TRBV4-3
D gene: NA
CDR3 protein: CASSQGLGRTNTEAFF

V gene: TRBV30
D gene: NA
CDR3 protein: CAWSPGAGWPQHF

V gene: TRBV11-2
D gene: NA
CDR3 protein: CASSLGFGDTQYF

V gene: TRBV7-2
D gene: TRBD2
CDR3 protein: CASSLRTSGPIGNEQFF

V gene: TRBV10-3
D gene: TRBD2
CDR3 protein: CAISGTSGRSYEQYF

V gene: TRBV7-2
D gene: TRBD2
CDR3 protein: CASSLGTSGIEQFF

V gene: TRBV20-1
D gene: NA
CDR3 protein: CSATDFANTGELFF

V gene: TRBV6-5
D gene: TRBD1
CDR3 protein: CASRQASGTANTEAFF

V gene: TRBV27
D gene: NA
CDR3 protein: CASSTPGGITYNEQFF

V gene: TRBV20-1
D gene: NA
CDR3 protein: CSVGGTFTDTQYF

V gene: TRBV20-1
D gene: NA
CDR3 protein: CSARDLGSVQPQHF

V gene: TRBV19
D gene: TRBD1
CDR3 protein: CASSRATGEPNEKLFF

V gene: TRBV7-3
D gene: TRBD2
CDR3 protein: CASSTGLAAYNEQFF

V gene: TRBV19
D gene: TRBD2
CDR3 protein: CASTSGRANEQFF

V gene: TRBV25-1
D gene: NA
CDR3 protein: CASSVGVGGYGYTF

V gene: TRBV7-2
D gene: NA
CDR3 protein: CASSFKGDVLHF

V gene: TRBV9
D gene: NA
CDR3 protein: CASSVATRPPLDTQYF

V gene: TRBV11-2
D gene: NA
CDR3 protein: CASSLGAFQETQYF

V gene: TRBV20-1
D gene: TRBD2
CDR3 protein: CSARARLAGYNEQFF

V gene: TRBV7-2
D gene: NA
CDR3 protein: CASSSPPGRNEKLFF

V gene: TRBV6-2/TRBV6-3
D gene: NA
CDR3 protein: CASSQGYSEAFF

V gene: TRBV7-2
D gene: NA
CDR3 protein: CASSLVVASLSF

V gene: TRBV4-1
D gene: TRBD2
CDR3 protein: CASSQGTSGNSLEQFF